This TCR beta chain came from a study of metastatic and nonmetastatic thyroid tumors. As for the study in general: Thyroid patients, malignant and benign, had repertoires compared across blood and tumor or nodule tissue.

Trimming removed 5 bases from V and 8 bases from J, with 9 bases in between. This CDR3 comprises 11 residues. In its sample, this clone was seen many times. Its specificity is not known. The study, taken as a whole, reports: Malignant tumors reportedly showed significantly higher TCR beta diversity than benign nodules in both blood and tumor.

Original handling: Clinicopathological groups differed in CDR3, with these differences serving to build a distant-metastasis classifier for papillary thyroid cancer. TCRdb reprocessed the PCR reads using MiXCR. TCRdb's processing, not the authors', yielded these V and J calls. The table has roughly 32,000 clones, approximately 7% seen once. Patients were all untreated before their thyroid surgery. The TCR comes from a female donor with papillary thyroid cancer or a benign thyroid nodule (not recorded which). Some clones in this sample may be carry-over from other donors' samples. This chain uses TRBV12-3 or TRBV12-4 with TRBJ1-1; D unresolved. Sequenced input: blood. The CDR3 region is CASSGLREAFF. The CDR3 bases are TGTGCCAGCAGTGGATTGAGGGAAGCTTTCTTT.